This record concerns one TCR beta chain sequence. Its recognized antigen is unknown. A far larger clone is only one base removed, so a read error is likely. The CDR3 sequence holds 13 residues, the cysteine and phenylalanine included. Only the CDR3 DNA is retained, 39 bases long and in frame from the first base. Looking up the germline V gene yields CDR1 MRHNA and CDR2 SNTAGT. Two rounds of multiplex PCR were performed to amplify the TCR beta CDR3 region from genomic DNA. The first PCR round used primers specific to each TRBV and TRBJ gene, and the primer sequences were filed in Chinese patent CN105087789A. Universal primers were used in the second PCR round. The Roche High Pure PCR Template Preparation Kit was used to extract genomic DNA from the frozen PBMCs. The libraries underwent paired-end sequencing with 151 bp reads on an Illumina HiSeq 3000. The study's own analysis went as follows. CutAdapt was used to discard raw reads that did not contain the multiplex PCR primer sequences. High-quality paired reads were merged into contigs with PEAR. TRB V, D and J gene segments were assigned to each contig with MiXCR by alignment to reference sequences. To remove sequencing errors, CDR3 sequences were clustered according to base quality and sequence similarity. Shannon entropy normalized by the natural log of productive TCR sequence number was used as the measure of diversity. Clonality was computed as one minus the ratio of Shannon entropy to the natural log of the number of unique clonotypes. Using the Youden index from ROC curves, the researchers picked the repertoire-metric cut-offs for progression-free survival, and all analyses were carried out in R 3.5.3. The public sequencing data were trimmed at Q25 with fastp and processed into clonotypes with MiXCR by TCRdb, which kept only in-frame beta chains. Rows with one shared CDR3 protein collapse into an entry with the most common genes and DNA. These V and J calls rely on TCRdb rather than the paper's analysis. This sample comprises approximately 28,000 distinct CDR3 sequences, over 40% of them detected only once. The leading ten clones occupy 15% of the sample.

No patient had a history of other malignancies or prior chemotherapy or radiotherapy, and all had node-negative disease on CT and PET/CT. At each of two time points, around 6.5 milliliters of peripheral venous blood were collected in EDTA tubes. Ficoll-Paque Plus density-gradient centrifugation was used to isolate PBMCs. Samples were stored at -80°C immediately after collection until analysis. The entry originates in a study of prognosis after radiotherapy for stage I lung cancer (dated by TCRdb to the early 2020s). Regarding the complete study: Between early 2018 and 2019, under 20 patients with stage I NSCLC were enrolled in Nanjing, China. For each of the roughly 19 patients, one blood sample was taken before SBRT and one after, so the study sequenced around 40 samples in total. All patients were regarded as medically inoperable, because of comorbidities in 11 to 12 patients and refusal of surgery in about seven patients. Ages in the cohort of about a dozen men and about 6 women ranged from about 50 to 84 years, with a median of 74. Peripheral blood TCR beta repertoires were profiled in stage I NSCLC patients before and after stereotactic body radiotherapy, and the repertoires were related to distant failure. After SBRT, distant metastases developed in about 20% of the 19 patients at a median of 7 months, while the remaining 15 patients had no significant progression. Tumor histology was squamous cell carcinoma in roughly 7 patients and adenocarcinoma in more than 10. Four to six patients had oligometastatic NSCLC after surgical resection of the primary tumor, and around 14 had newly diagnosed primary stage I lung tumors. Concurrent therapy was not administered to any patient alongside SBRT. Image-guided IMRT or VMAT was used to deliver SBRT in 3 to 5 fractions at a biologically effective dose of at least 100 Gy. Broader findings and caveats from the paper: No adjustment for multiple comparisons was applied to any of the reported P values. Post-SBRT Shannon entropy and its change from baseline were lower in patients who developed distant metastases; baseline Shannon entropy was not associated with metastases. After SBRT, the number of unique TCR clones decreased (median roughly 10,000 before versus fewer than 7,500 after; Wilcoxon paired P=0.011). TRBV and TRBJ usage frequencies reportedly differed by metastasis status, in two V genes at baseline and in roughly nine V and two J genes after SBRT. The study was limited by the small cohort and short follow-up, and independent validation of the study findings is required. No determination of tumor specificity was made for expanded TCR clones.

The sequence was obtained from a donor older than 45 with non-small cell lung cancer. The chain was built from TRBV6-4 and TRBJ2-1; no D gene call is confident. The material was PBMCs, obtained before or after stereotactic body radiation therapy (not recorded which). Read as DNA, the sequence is TGTGCCAGCAGTTACTCGGTCTGGAATGAGAAGTTCTTC. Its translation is CASSYSVWNEKFF.